Listed below are T cell receptor beta chains from one sample, sequenced in a study of cytomegalovirus exposure and HLA in healthy donors. Repertoires were generated with immunoSEQ multiplex PCR, while TCRdb's copy carries only in-frame clones and drops some. This sample has fewer than 200,000 clones, with 80% to 90% found just once. The sequencing sample was made of PBMCs. The receptors originated from a man between 45 and 60 years old in good health and CMV-seropositive. The CDR3 runs from the conserved cysteine through the conserved F or W. The order of the fields is J gene, clone size, D gene, V gene, CDR3 protein. D genes are given only for firm matches. Only part of the rows carry a size: once, few, many, or a class if the clone is expanded.

>TRBJ2-7|-|TRBD1|TRBV5-1
CASSLGDRGNSYEQYF
>TRBJ2-6|few|-|TRBV30
CAGQGGSGANVLTF
>TRBJ2-7|-|-|TRBV19
CASSTGPGKEQYF
>TRBJ1-3|-|-|TRBV19
CASSMGLYGNTIYF
>TRBJ1-4|-|TRBD1|TRBV9
CASSERSGTGNEKLFF
>TRBJ2-7|-|TRBD1|TRBV10-3
CAIRPGTGSYEQYF
>TRBJ1-2|-|-|TRBV10-3
CAISEGGAINYGYTF
>TRBJ2-2|-|TRBD1|TRBV5-1
CASSLEGQLNTGELFF
>TRBJ1-4|-|TRBD1|TRBV6-5
CASSYQGAGEKLFF
>TRBJ1-2|-|-|TRBV27
CASSWSGPNYGYTF
>TRBJ2-2|-|-|TRBV11-2
CASSLAGDGELFF
>TRBJ1-1|-|-|TRBV5-1
CASSFMGTRLAMNTEAFF
>TRBJ2-5|-|-|TRBV10-3
CAISESTRGDQYF
>TRBJ1-3|few|TRBD1|TRBV19
CASSIGQGIVSGNTIYF
>TRBJ2-5|-|TRBD2|TRBV5-8
CASSLGRLAGLETQYF
>TRBJ2-1|-|-|TRBV7-6
CASRDREGYNEQFF
>TRBJ2-2|once|TRBD2|TRBV6-5
CASRSLAGGPGELFF
>TRBJ2-3|-|-|TRBV20-1
CSAGPGDTQYF
>TRBJ1-5|-|-|TRBV23-1
CASSRTLIYGNQPQHF
>TRBJ1-2|few|-|TRBV10-3
CAITPFPGETF
>TRBJ1-5|-|-|TRBV28
CASSSGVPPHF
>TRBJ2-1|-|-|TRBV11-2
CASSSPASQRRYNEQFF
>TRBJ1-3|-|TRBD1|TRBV16
CASSQAGDSQVSGNTIYF
>TRBJ2-2|-|TRBD2|TRBV30
CAWSSGGGGPGELFF
>TRBJ1-1|-|-|TRBV7-2
CASSLVPAVKYTEAFF
>TRBJ2-7|once|TRBD2|TRBV28
CASSVTSGGLSYEQYF
>TRBJ1-1|once|-|TRBV18
CASSLIQGRGTEAFF
>TRBJ2-7|-|TRBD2|TRBV7-2
CASTLRPGTSSSYEQYF
>TRBJ2-5|-|-|TRBV9
CASSRGSQETQYF
>TRBJ2-7|-|TRBD1|TRBV19
CASSISGTVYEQYF
>TRBJ2-4|-|TRBD2|TRBV5-5
CASSFGLAGTELAKNIQYF
>TRBJ2-7|-|TRBD2|TRBV28
CASSHRDYTRYEQYF
>TRBJ1-2|-|TRBD1|TRBV4-3
CASSSSGGIYGYTF
>TRBJ2-7|few|-|TRBV19
CASGGTEYEQYF
>TRBJ1-5|-|TRBD1|TRBV30
CAWDRGGNQPQHF
>TRBJ1-1|-|TRBD1|TRBV18
CASSPDRGLNTEAFF
>TRBJ1-5|-|-|TRBV28
CASSLSLVNQPQHF
>TRBJ2-7|-|-|TRBV15
CATSRDERRLNPYEQYF
>TRBJ2-5|-|TRBD2|TRBV28
CASSFSDSGGETQYF
>TRBJ2-3|few|TRBD1|TRBV5-1
CASRRGQATDTQYF
>TRBJ2-1|-|TRBD2|TRBV29-1
CSVEWDSGGYNEQFF
>TRBJ2-5|-|-|TRBV10-3
CAISESIRGETQYF